This T cell receptor beta chain is drawn from a study of shared clonotypes between healthy human individuals. Study-level background: Three plates each covered CD4 naive and memory; CD8 naive two, CD8 memory one.

Concerning this clone itself: Its antigen is not known.

Generated by immunoSEQ multiplex PCR, the TCRdb table keeps only in-frame clones and is missing some. The sample has about 660,000 clones, approximately 74% seen once. General study points: Generation probability values for non-shared clonotypes were lower than those for clonotypes shared by all four donors.

The CDR3 has 16 residues. Germline CDR1 MNHNS, CDR2 SASEGT. J gave up 0 bases and V 6 bases, and 9 bases lay outside the gene matches. The study drew all its donors from Caucasian adults living in Nashville, Tennessee. In the CD4+ fraction, cells were divided into CD45RA+ naive and CD45RA-negative memory subsets. The chain is built from TRBV6-1 and TRBJ2-7, with 9 nucleotides matching TRBD2. This TCR came from a woman in her 30s in good health. Sample: memory CD4+ T cells sorted from blood. The subset here: CD45RA-negative fraction. For the CDR3, the DNA is TGTGCCAGCAGGGAAAGCGGGAGGCGAAGCTCCTACGAGCAGTACTTC. It yields the protein CASRESGRRSSYEQYF.